These T cell receptor beta chains were read from a single sample in a study of T cell responses to AZD1222 COVID-19 vaccine. Generated by immunoSEQ multiplex PCR, the TCRdb table keeps only in-frame clones and is missing some. This sample has about 140,000 clones, with 70% to 90% found just once. The sample here was peripheral blood, taken on day 0 of AZD1222 vaccination. The receptor set was obtained from an adult in good health. Each CDR3 is given with its conserved first and last residue. A D gene is named only where the DNA matches it firmly. Clone size is stated in some rows and not others, as once, few, many or a class when expanded.

TRBV10-1,TRBD1,TRBJ2-1,few,CASSGPLTGASYNEQFF,TGCGCCAGCAGCGGACCCCTGACAGGGGCCTCCTACAATGAGCAGTTCTTC
TRBV19,TRBD1,TRBJ2-6,NA,CASSRQGAGGANVLTF,TGTGCCAGTAGTAGACAGGGGGCTGGTGGGGCCAACGTCCTGACTTTC
TRBV18,NA,TRBJ2-3,NA,CASSPGTYTDTQYF,TGTGCCAGCTCACCAGGGACCTACACAGATACGCAGTATTTT
TRBV6-5,TRBD1,TRBJ1-1,NA,CASSQLRGANTEAFF,TGTGCCAGCAGTCAACTCAGGGGGGCGAACACTGAAGCTTTCTTT
TRBV20-1,TRBD1,TRBJ1-5,NA,CSASGATGGQPQHF,TGCAGTGCTAGTGGGGCTACAGGGGGCCAGCCCCAGCATTTT
TRBV25-1,NA,TRBJ1-2,NA,CASSDSRTVQGYTF,TGTGCCAGCAGTGATTCCCGGACAGTTCAGGGCTACACCTTC
TRBV3-1/TRBV3-2,NA,TRBJ1-4,NA,CASSQDILGATNEKLFF,TGTGCCAGCAGCCAAGATATCTTGGGTGCAACTAATGAAAAACTGTTTTTT
TRBV5-6,NA,TRBJ1-5,NA,CASSLGPNQPQHF,TGTGCCAGCAGCTTGGGCCCCAATCAGCCCCAGCATTTT
TRBV6-2/TRBV6-3,TRBD1,TRBJ2-1,NA,CASSYSRGGDEQFF,TGTGCCAGCAGTTACTCGAGAGGGGGCGATGAGCAGTTCTTC
TRBV5-4,NA,TRBJ1-1,NA,CASSPGAGNTEAFF,TGTGCCAGCAGCCCGGGGGCGGGGAACACTGAAGCTTTCTTT
TRBV5-1,NA,TRBJ1-1,NA,CASSLNLRQGHNEAFF,TGCGCCAGCAGCTTAAACCTTAGGCAGGGGCATAATGAAGCTTTCTTT
TRBV6-5,TRBD1,TRBJ1-6,NA,CASSYWTGRNSPLHF,TGTGCCAGCAGTTATTGGACAGGGCGAAATTCACCCCTCCACTTT
TRBV6-5,TRBD2,TRBJ2-2,NA,CASRDYLNTGELFF,TGTGCCAGCCGGGACTACCTCAACACCGGGGAGCTGTTTTTT
TRBV7-9,NA,TRBJ2-3,NA,CASRPITDTQYF,TGTGCCAGCAGGCCCATTACAGATACGCAGTATTTT
TRBV6-5,NA,TRBJ1-2,once,CASSYSETWVYGYTF,TGTGCCAGCAGTTACTCAGAAACCTGGGTATATGGCTACACCTTC
TRBV7-8,NA,TRBJ2-7,NA,CASSLAEDGTYEQYF,TGTGCCAGCAGCTTAGCAGAGGACGGTACCTACGAGCAGTACTTC
TRBV2,NA,TRBJ1-3,NA,CASSDLLGNTIYF,TGTGCCAGCAGTGATCTCCTTGGAAACACCATATATTTT
TRBV2,NA,TRBJ1-5,NA,CASRQHNQPQHF,TGTGCCAGCCGACAGCACAATCAGCCCCAGCATTTT
TRBV15,TRBD2,TRBJ2-7,NA,CATSSSTSGASYEQYF,TGTGCCACCAGCAGCTCGACTAGCGGTGCCTCCTACGAGCAGTACTTC
TRBV3-1/TRBV3-2,TRBD1,TRBJ2-7,NA,CASSQGTGDSVKYF,TGTGCCAGCAGCCAAGGTACAGGGGATTCAGTGAAGTACTTC
TRBV10-3,TRBD1,TRBJ1-2,NA,CAIRDGQGYGYTF,TGTGCCATCAGGGACGGACAGGGTTATGGCTACACCTTC
TRBV5-1,NA,TRBJ2-5,NA,CASSLWQGSGETQYF,TGCGCCAGCAGCTTGTGGCAGGGCTCGGGGGAGACCCAGTACTTC
TRBV7-2,NA,TRBJ1-2,NA,CASSLGGAEGYTF,TGTGCCAGCAGCTTAGGAGGGGCGGAAGGCTACACCTTC
TRBV7-6,NA,TRBJ1-4,NA,CASPIWGTSNEKLFF,TGTGCCAGCCCCATTTGGGGGACCTCTAATGAAAAACTGTTTTTT
TRBV6-5,NA,TRBJ2-7,few,CASSEFYEQYF,TGTGCCAGCAGCGAGTTCTACGAGCAGTACTTC
TRBV6-1,NA,TRBJ2-1,NA,CASSEGRGSYNEQFF,TGTGCCAGCAGTGAAGGTAGGGGGTCCTACAATGAGCAGTTCTTC
TRBV20-1,NA,TRBJ2-3,NA,CSADLSATQYF,TGCAGTGCGGACCTCTCTGCTACGCAGTATTTT
TRBV4-2,NA,TRBJ1-5,NA,CASSQEGQPNQPQHF,TGTGCCAGCAGCCAAGAAGGACAACCCAATCAGCCCCAGCATTTT
TRBV5-1,NA,TRBJ1-2,NA,CASSLDTGNGYTF,TGCGCCAGCAGCTTGGACACAGGGAATGGCTACACCTTC
TRBV4-1,TRBD1,TRBJ1-2,NA,CASSQDLATGKIGYTF,TGCGCCAGCAGCCAGGACCTCGCGACAGGGAAGATTGGCTACACCTTC
TRBV13,TRBD1,TRBJ2-1,NA,CASSLGAGGDEQFF,TGTGCCAGCAGCCTGGGGGCAGGGGGCGATGAGCAGTTCTTC
TRBV5-5,NA,TRBJ1-3,NA,CASSLYNSGNTIYF,TGTGCCAGCAGCTTATACAACTCTGGAAACACCATATATTTT
TRBV7-8,TRBD1,TRBJ1-2,once,CASSFTGDGYTF,TGTGCCAGCAGCTTTACAGGGGATGGCTACACCTTC
TRBV12-3/TRBV12-4,NA,TRBJ1-2,NA,CASSRQGPGYTF,TGTGCCAGCAGTCGGCAGGGGCCGGGCTACACCTTC
TRBV6-6,NA,TRBJ2-5,NA,CASSYSSSGIQYF,TGTGCCAGCAGTTACTCTAGTAGCGGTATCCAGTACTTC
TRBV6-5,NA,TRBJ1-6,once,CASTKTVANSPLHF,TGTGCCAGCACCAAGACCGTTGCTAATTCACCCCTCCACTTT
TRBV5-4,NA,TRBJ2-1,NA,CASSWGERVYNEQFF,TGTGCCAGCAGCTGGGGGGAGCGGGTCTACAATGAGCAGTTCTTC
TRBV30,NA,TRBJ1-2,NA,CAWTLDRIDYGYTF,TGTGCCTGGACCCTAGACCGAATCGACTATGGCTACACCTTC
TRBV18,TRBD1,TRBJ1-2,NA,CASSPPDRRYGYTF,TGTGCCAGCTCACCACCGGACAGGCGCTATGGCTACACCTTC
TRBV7-2,NA,TRBJ2-7,NA,CASSPRQSASYEQYF,TGTGCCAGCAGCCCGCGACAGTCCGCTTCCTACGAGCAGTACTTC